Below are 23 T cell receptor beta chains sequenced from a single sample in a study of CD8 T cells in ankylosing spondylitis. TCRdb fed the 5' RACE reads into MiXCR, producing one record per CDR3 protein. The sample lists about 270,000 distinct CDR3 sequences; more than 25% were seen once. The sequenced sample consisted of blood, either unsorted or a sorted T cell fraction (not recorded which). These receptors all stem from a male donor with ankylosing spondylitis or in good health (not recorded which).

The V and J genes are TRBV12-3 or TRBV12-4 and TRBJ1-2, with a weak D call TRBD1 (5 bases). This CDR3 has 13 amino acids. The V end lost 5 bases, the J end lost 6 bases, and 13 bases lay between the germline ends. The CDR3 here is CASSTRGMDGYTF. The CDR3 bases are TGTGCCAGCAGTACAAGGGGTATGGATGGCTACACCTTC.

This chain joins TRBV10-3 and TRBJ1-4; a weak D match, TRBD1 (5 bases). This CDR3 contains 16 residues. The germline V gene encodes CDR1 ENHRY and CDR2 SYGVKD. Trimming left V 0 bases short and J 5 bases short, with 13 bases between. CDR3 amino acids: CAISESGQAPNEKLFF. The CDR3 DNA follows: TGTGCCATCAGTGAGTCAGGACAAGCACCGAATGAAAAACTGTTTTTT.

This clonotype was detected only a few times. The V and J genes are TRBV12-3 or TRBV12-4 and TRBJ2-5, with a possible D match to TRBD1 (6 bases). This CDR3 spans 14 amino acids. V was cut by 6 bases and J by 4 bases, with 15 bases left in between. CDR3 DNA sequence: TGTGCCAGCAGCCCTCGGGAACAGGGAGAGACCCAGTACTTC. Its translation: CASSPREQGETQYF.

This chain connects TRBV19 to TRBJ2-7, with D uncertain. This CDR3 is built from 12 residues. The V gene's germline CDR1 is LNHDA and CDR2 SQIVND (reference sequence). With 8 bases removed from V and 0 bases from J, the gap between germline ends came to 8 bases. The CDR3 DNA reads as TGTGCCAGTCATGACGGCTCCTACGAGCAGTACTTC. This codes for CASHDGSYEQYF.

The V gene is TRBV3-1, the J gene TRBJ1-6; no definite D call. Trimming removed 1 base at V and 9 bases at J, with 16 bases between. The CDR3 runs to 16 residues. Germline V gene lookup returns CDR1 LGHDT and CDR2 YNNKEL (reference sequence). CDR3 DNA sequence: TGTGCCAGCAGCCAAGGTAACCCAGGAGGAACTTCACCCCTCCACTTT. Amino acids: CASSQGNPGGTSPLHF.

This chain joins TRBV7-6 and TRBJ2-7; 8 nucleotides line up with TRBD2. The CDR3 has 14 amino acids. The germline gives CDR1 SGHVS, CDR2 FNYEAQ. The junction had 2 bases not matched to a gene; V was cut back by 1 base and J by 3 bases. The CDR3 DNA follows: TGTGCCAGCAGCTTAGTAGCGGGGCACTACGAGCAGTACTTC. This sequence encodes CASSLVAGHYEQYF.

The chain links TRBV29-1 to TRBJ1-2; 8 nucleotides align to TRBD1. The germline V gene encodes CDR1 SQVTM and CDR2 ANQGSEA. V shed 6 bases, J shed 4 bases, and the junction held 4 bases outside the gene matches. The CDR3 has 12 residues. The CDR3 DNA is TGCAGCGTCGGACAGGGTGGCTATGGCTACACCTTC. Translation: CSVGQGGYGYTF. Full variable domain (outside the CDR3, taken from reference TRBV29-1 and TRBJ1-2): SAVISQKPSRDICQRGTSLTIQCQVDSQVTMMFWYRQQPGQSLTLIATANQGSEATYESGFVIDKFPISRPNLTFSTLTVSNMSPEDSSIYLCSVGQGGYGYTFGSGTRLTVV.

The chain uses TRBV3-1 and TRBJ2-7; the match to TRBD1 covers 11 bases. Trimming at V came to 3 bases and at J to 5 bases, leaving 3 bases not matched to a gene. The CDR3 is 14 residues long. The germline V gene has CDR1 LGHDT and CDR2 YNNKEL (reference sequence). In DNA, the CDR3 is TGTGCCAGCAGCCATGGACAGGGGGCCCACGAGCAGTACTTC. Amino acids: CASSHGQGAHEQYF.

The V call is TRBV27, the J call TRBJ2-4; D is possibly TRBD2 (5 bases). Germline CDR1 is MNHEY and CDR2 is SMNVEV (reference sequence). Trimming removed 4 bases from V and 0 bases from J, with 10 bases in between. The CDR3 length is 15 residues. In DNA form, the CDR3 reads TGTGCCAGCAGTTCGTGGACTCTAGCCAAAAACATTCAGTACTTC. Amino acid sequence: CASSSWTLAKNIQYF.

The V and J genes are TRBV20-1 and TRBJ2-3; tentative D call: TRBD2 (5 bases). The V gene lost 4 bases and the J gene lost 4 bases, with 18 bases spanning the gap. Germline V CDR1 and CDR2: DFQATT, SNEGSKA (reference sequence). This CDR3 is built from 15 residues. The CDR3 DNA is TGCAGTGCTACGGGGATTGATGGCTTGGCAGATACGCAGTATTTT. Translating gives CSATGIDGLADTQYF.

The chain joins TRBV9 to TRBJ2-7; maybe TRBD2 (6 bases). The germline V gene has CDR1 SGDLS and CDR2 YYNGEE. V was pared by 4 bases and J by 7 bases, with 18 bases between. The length of the CDR3 is 14 residues. Here the CDR3 reads CASSPMGGMREQYF. As DNA, the CDR3 is TGTGCCAGCAGCCCCATGGGGGGTATGAGGGAGCAGTACTTC.

V and J are TRBV29-1 and TRBJ1-5; tentative D call: TRBD1 (6 bases). In germline, CDR1 is SQVTM, CDR2 ANQGSEA. This CDR3 is built from 15 residues. Trimming removed 5 bases at V and 4 bases at J, with 18 bases between. The CDR3 reads CSVQQGSGENQPQHF. The CDR3 DNA reads as TGCAGCGTTCAACAGGGTAGCGGGGAAAATCAGCCCCAGCATTTT.

This clonotype was seen only a few times. This sequence joins TRBV12-3 or TRBV12-4 and TRBJ2-2; D remains unclear. The CDR3 contains 12 residues. The germline V and J ends were trimmed by 6 bases and 3 bases, with 5 bases remaining between them. The CDR3 DNA reads as TGTGCCAGCAGGGATTACACCGGGGAGCTGTTTTTT. It is translated as CASRDYTGELFF.

This clonotype showed up just once. The CDR3 nucleotides are TGTGCCACAGGACAGGGTCCCGGCAATGAGCAGTTCTTC. Amino acids: CATGQGPGNEQFF. The J gene is TRBJ2-1, the V gene TRBV10-3; TRBD1 matches 8 bases. There are 13 residues in the CDR3. Looked up from germline, CDR1 is ENHRY and CDR2 is SYGVKD. V trimming: 10 bases; J trimming: 6 bases; junction bases outside the gene matches: 8.

The chain recombines TRBV20-1 with TRBJ1-1, with TRBD1 as a possible D gene (5 bases). This CDR3 comprises 13 residues. Trimming pared 6 bases from V and 0 bases from J, leaving 11 bases between. Germline CDR1 and CDR2: DFQATT and SNEGSKA (reference sequence). For the CDR3, the DNA is TGCAGTGCCGGGGGACTACTGAACACTGAAGCTTTCTTT. As protein: CSAGGLLNTEAFF.

The table lists this clonotype with a few counts. This chain connects TRBV20-1 to TRBJ1-1; tentatively, D is TRBD1 (5 bases). Germline-derived CDR1 and CDR2 are DFQATT and SNEGSKA (reference sequence). The CDR3 spans 14 residues. Trimming took 3 bases from V and 0 from J, leaving 11 bases between them. The CDR3 region has the DNA TGCAGTGCTAGTACGGGACTGATGAACACTGAAGCTTTCTTT. It codes for CSASTGLMNTEAFF.

This clonotype was observed a few times. This chain connects TRBV5-1 to TRBJ2-1; the D call may be TRBD1 or TRBD2 (7 bases each). The CDR3 runs to 14 residues. Germline CDR1 SGHRS, CDR2 YFSETQ. The V gene lost 5 bases and the J gene lost 7 bases, with 16 bases spanning the gap. CDR3 in amino acids: CASRVRGGRNEQFF. The CDR3 DNA follows: TGCGCCAGCAGGGTCAGGGGGGGAAGGAATGAGCAGTTCTTC.

This chain connects TRBV6-4 to TRBJ1-5; D gene ambiguous. Trimming left V 0 bases short and J 0 bases short, with 9 bases between. CDR1 MRHNA and CDR2 SNTAGT come from the germline V gene. The CDR3 runs 16 residues. The CDR3 DNA follows: TGTGCCAGCAGTGACTCGTATGGTTATAGCAATCAGCCCCAGCATTTT. Protein: CASSDSYGYSNQPQHF.

This clonotype came up a few times. The rearrangement uses TRBV2 and TRBJ2-7; D gene ambiguous. Germline V gene data show CDR1 as SNHLY and CDR2 as FYNNEI. Trimming took off 2 bases at V and 4 bases at J, with 3 bases between the two ends. The CDR3 has 11 amino acids. CDR3 coding DNA: TGTGCCAGCAGTGAAAGATACGAGCAGTACTTC. Translating it yields CASSERYEQYF.

For the CDR3, the DNA is TGCAGTGCTCCCGAGCGGGGAAGTGGCGGTGAGCAGTTCTTC. Translating it yields CSAPERGSGGEQFF. This rearrangement joins TRBV20-1 to TRBJ2-1; TRBD2 matches 7 bases. The CDR3 has 14 amino acids. CDR1 and CDR2 (germline): DFQATT, SNEGSKA (reference sequence). Trimming cost V 5 bases and J 9 bases; bases outside gene matches: 13.

The table lists this clonotype with a few counts. V is TRBV20-1 and J is TRBJ2-1; TRBD2 matches at 8 bases. The trim removed 5 bases at V and 9 bases at J, leaving 9 bases unmatched. Germline-derived CDR1 and CDR2 are DFQATT and SNEGSKA (reference sequence). This CDR3 has 13 residues. The CDR3 nucleotides are TGCAGTGCTGAACCGGGGGGGCGAGTTGAGCAGTTCTTC. Amino acids: CSAEPGGRVEQFF.

The V and J genes are TRBV15 and TRBJ1-1, with D possibly TRBD1 on 5 matching bases. CDR1 and CDR2 (germline): LNHNV, YYDKDF (reference sequence). The CDR3 spans 18 residues. Trimming took off 3 bases at V and 0 bases at J, with 20 bases between the two ends. CDR3 nucleotides: TGTGCCACCAGCAGCCTCCCAGTCCCGGGACGGATGAACACTGAAGCTTTCTTT. This gives the protein CATSSLPVPGRMNTEAFF.

The gene calls are TRBV5-1 and TRBJ2-3; TRBD2 agrees at 7 bases. Looked up from germline, CDR1 is SGHRS and CDR2 is YFSETQ. This CDR3 has 16 amino acids. The junction had 4 bases not matched to a gene; V was cut back by 0 bases and J by 0 bases. The CDR3 spells CASSLESGGSTDTQYF. In nucleotides, the CDR3 is TGCGCCAGCAGCTTGGAGTCGGGGGGAAGCACAGATACGCAGTATTTT.